This is a list of T cell receptor beta chains from one sample in a study of T-cell memory formation after mild COVID-19. TCRdb processed the 5' RACE reads anew with MiXCR; each CDR3 protein has one entry. This table holds 350,000 or so distinct CDR3 sequences, 13% found once. The sample taken for sequencing was PBMCs or a T cell subset sorted from them (not recorded which). All receptors come from a man aged 18 to 29 who had mild COVID-19 (a few samples of this study predate the infection). Cell type and time point are not known. Each CDR3 is given with its conserved first and last residue. Fields, in order: V gene, clone size, J gene, D gene, CDR3 DNA, CDR3 protein. D genes are given only for firm matches. Clone size is shown for a subset of rows, as once, few, many or a class of expanded clone.

TRBV12-3/TRBV12-4	.	TRBJ2-1	.	TGTGCCAGCACTCAAAGGGGGGTCGCTGAGCAGTTCTTC	CASTQRGVAEQFF
TRBV20-1	.	TRBJ2-1	.	TGCAGTGCTAGAAGGCCGGGCCAATACTATGAGCAGTTCTTC	CSARRPGQYYEQFF
TRBV5-4	many	TRBJ2-2	.	TGTGCCAGCAGCTTGGGGTACACCGGGGAGCTGTTTTTT	CASSLGYTGELFF
TRBV7-8	.	TRBJ2-4	TRBD1	TGTGCCAGCAGCTCACAGGGGTCTGTAAACATTCAGTACTTC	CASSSQGSVNIQYF
TRBV7-9	.	TRBJ2-2	.	TGTGCCAGCACCTGGGTTGGAACCCGGACGTACACCGGGGAGCTGTTTTTT	CASTWVGTRTYTGELFF
TRBV10-3	.	TRBJ1-5	.	TGTGCCATCAGTAGCCAGGGAGTTCAGCCCCAGCATTTT	CAISSQGVQPQHF
TRBV20-1	.	TRBJ1-1	TRBD1	TGCAGGACTATCAGGGGGAAAATGAACACTGAAGCTTTCTTT	CRTIRGKMNTEAFF
TRBV12-3/TRBV12-4	few	TRBJ2-1	TRBD1	TGTGCCAGCAGTTCAAACAGGGGGCTTGAGGGTGAGCAGTTCTTC	CASSSNRGLEGEQFF
TRBV6-1	.	TRBJ2-1	.	TGTGCCAGCAGCACGGAGAGCCCCTACAATGAGCAGTTCTTC	CASSTESPYNEQFF
TRBV12-3/TRBV12-4	.	TRBJ2-1	.	TGTGCCAGCAGTTTAACCAGCGGGGTAGGGGGGTGGCAGTTCTTC	CASSLTSGVGGWQFF
TRBV14	.	TRBJ1-2	.	TGTGCCAGCAGCCAAGCCGGGACGCTTTGGGGCTATGGCTACACCTTC	CASSQAGTLWGYGYTF
TRBV5-1	few	TRBJ1-2	TRBD1	TGCGCCAGCAGCTTGGGAGACAGGGGTGTGGACTATGGCTACACCTTC	CASSLGDRGVDYGYTF
TRBV29-1	once	TRBJ2-2	.	TGCAGCGTTGACGTCCAGAACACCGGGGAGCTGTTTTTT	CSVDVQNTGELFF
TRBV29-1	.	TRBJ1-3	TRBD1	TGCAGCGTTGAAGATCGGGTCCCAGGGGGCACCATATATTTT	CSVEDRVPGGTIYF
TRBV29-1	few	TRBJ1-2	.	TGCAGCGTTGTAACGTGGGCGATTAATGGCTACACCTTC	CSVVTWAINGYTF
TRBV11-2	few	TRBJ2-3	.	TGTGCCAGCAGCGCCAGGGGTTGGCGGGGCACAGATACGCAGTATTTT	CASSARGWRGTDTQYF
TRBV5-1	many	TRBJ2-7	.	TGCGCCAGCAGCTTGGTTGCCGGACCTTCCTACGAGCAGTACTTC	CASSLVAGPSYEQYF
TRBV18	.	TRBJ2-7	.	TGTGCCAGCTCACCACCGTGGGCAAGCTACGAGCAGTACTTC	CASSPPWASYEQYF
TRBV6-1	.	TRBJ1-1	.	TGTGCCAGCAGTCCGCAGGGCCACACTGAAGCTTTCTTT	CASSPQGHTEAFF
TRBV12-3/TRBV12-4	.	TRBJ2-1	.	TGTGCCAGCAGTTTTTCGTTGACAGGGAGGGATGAGCAGTTCTTC	CASSFSLTGRDEQFF
TRBV9	few	TRBJ2-5	TRBD1	TGTGCCAGCAGCGTAGCTTCTTTGGACAGGGTAGAGACCCAGTACTTC	CASSVASLDRVETQYF
TRBV5-1	.	TRBJ2-3	.	TGCGCCAGCAGCCAACAACAGAATAGGGGCGGGGATACGCAGTATTTT	CASSQQQNRGGDTQYF
TRBV7-2	many	TRBJ2-3	.	TGTGCCAGCAGCTTAGGAACTTATATTAGCACAGATACGCAGTATTTT	CASSLGTYISTDTQYF
TRBV6-5	.	TRBJ1-1	.	TGTGCCAGCAGCCGCCGGAGGGAAGCTTTCTTT	CASSRRREAFF
TRBV5-5	many	TRBJ2-1	.	TGTGCCAGCAGCTTGAGTCCCGGGGCGAATGAGCAGTTCTTC	CASSLSPGANEQFF
TRBV24-1	many	TRBJ1-4	TRBD1	TGTGCCACCAGTGCCCAGGGGGCAGGTGAAAAACTGTTTTTT	CATSAQGAGEKLFF
TRBV27	few	TRBJ1-2	TRBD1	TGTGCCAGCTCCAAGGACAGGAACTATGGCTACACCTTC	CASSKDRNYGYTF
TRBV9	.	TRBJ2-2	.	TGTGCCAGCAGCCCCGGGGGGCGCCACACCGGGGAGCTGTTTTTT	CASSPGGRHTGELFF
TRBV20-1	many	TRBJ1-2	.	TGCAGTGCCGATCGGGGGGCGGGCTATGGCTACACCTTC	CSADRGAGYGYTF
TRBV7-2	few	TRBJ1-2	TRBD1	TGTGCCAGCAGCTCCCTATTTACCGGGACAGCTTATGGCTACACCTTC	CASSSLFTGTAYGYTF